This passage covers 6 T cell receptor beta chains from one sample sequenced in a study of cytomegalovirus exposure and HLA in healthy donors. Primers: 60 Vbeta forward and 13 Jbeta reverse. Sequenced by immunoSEQ multiplex PCR; TCRdb stores in-frame clones only, minus some. Of about 120,000 clones in the sample, about 16% were seen once. Sequenced: PBMCs. The receptors shown here come from a woman aged 18-30 years in good health and CMV-seronegative.

This clone was counted a few times. The J gene is TRBJ2-4, the V gene TRBV5-1, with TRBD1 matching 8 bases. The CDR3 is 15 amino acids. V dropped 4 bases and J dropped 4; count of bases not matched to a gene: 7. CDR1 is SGHRS, CDR2 YFSETQ, per germline. The CDR3: CASSRGTGLKNIQYF. The CDR3 DNA follows: TGCGCCAGCAGCCGGGGGACAGGTTTAAAAAACATTCAGTACTTC.

This clone was seen only a few times. The chain is built from TRBV30 and TRBJ1-6, with D possibly being TRBD1 (6 bases). Per the germline V gene, CDR1 is GTSNPN and CDR2 is SVGIG (reference sequence). Trimming took off 0 bases at V and 6 bases at J, with 15 bases between the two ends. This CDR3 is built from 16 residues. The CDR3 DNA sequence: TGTGCCTGGAGTGTAAAGGGGCCAGGGGTTAATTCACCCCTCCACTTT. Residues: CAWSVKGPGVNSPLHF.

This rearrangement joins TRBV5-4 to TRBJ2-5, with TRBD2 matching over 8 bases. Germline V gives CDR1 SGHNT, CDR2 YYREEE (reference sequence). V lost 4 bases and J lost 2; bases outside the gene matches: 10. The CDR3 extends over 16 amino acids. CDR3 in DNA: TGTGCCAGCAGCCATAAGCGGGAGACCAGGCAAGAGACCCAGTACTTC. Amino acid sequence: CASSHKRETRQETQYF.

This clone was counted only a few times. The V gene is TRBV29-1, the J gene TRBJ2-5; 10 nucleotides match TRBD1. CDR3 length: 13 residues. The V segment lost 3 bases and the J segment 3 bases; nucleotides outside the gene matches: 1. The germline V gene has CDR1 SQVTM and CDR2 ANQGSEA. The CDR3 nucleotides read TGCAGCGTTGAGGACAGGGGGAAAGAGACCCAGTACTTC. Its protein product is CSVEDRGKETQYF. Looking up the rest from reference TRBV29-1 and TRBJ2-5 gives the full variable domain: SAVISQKPSRDICQRGTSLTIQCQVDSQVTMMFWYRQQPGQSLTLIATANQGSEATYESGFVIDKFPISRPNLTFSTLTVSNMSPEDSSIYLCSVEDRGKETQYFGPGTRLLVL.

Notes on this clone: At one of its ends the junction is not consistent with the germline gene, which may arise from a read error. Other DNA variants within this sample encode the same CDR3. V and J are TRBV7-6 and TRBJ1-1, with D unresolved. CDR1 is SGHVS, CDR2 FNYEAQ, per germline. This CDR3 has 14 amino acids. CDR3 in amino acids: CASSPGYPNTEAFF. Written as DNA, the CDR3 is TGCGCCAGCAGCCCGGGGTACCCTAACACTGAAGCTTTCTTT.

This clone was seen only a few times. V usage is TRBV7-2 and J usage is TRBJ1-1, with D maybe TRBD1 (6 bases). The V and J ends lost 5 bases and 8 bases respectively, with 21 bases between them. CDR3 length equals 15 residues. Germline lookup yields CDR1 SGHTA and CDR2 FQGNSA. DNA of the CDR3: TGTGCCAGCAGCCCTCAGGGGAGCGGTCGTGGAGAAGCTTTCTTT. Translated: CASSPQGSGRGEAFF.